What follows are 5 T cell receptor beta chains derived from one specimen sequenced in a study of PD-L1 blockade in urothelial cancer (dated by TCRdb to the late 2010s). The library was obtained by the immunoSEQ multiplex PCR assay. Sourced from immuneACCESS, this table was stored by TCRdb with only in-frame sequences that have V and J called. A share of the clones is absent; for the studies checked, an unresolved V gene accounts for under half, and the remainder has no known explanation. This sample lists 70,000 or so clones; about 85% were detected once. Roughly 4.5% of the sample lies in the top ten. The input for sequencing was PBMCs, taken around atezolizumab (anti-PD-L1) treatment. These receptors all come from an older man with urothelial cancer.

The chain carries TRBV28 and TRBJ2-7; D may be TRBD1 (5 bases). Germline V gives CDR1 MDHEN, CDR2 SYDVKM. This CDR3 spans 13 amino acids. V was trimmed by 7 bases and J by 2 bases, leaving 12 bases between them. The CDR3, as DNA: TGTGCCAGCAAAGGCACAGGTCCCTACGAGCAGTACTTC. Residues: CASKGTGPYEQYF.

The chain uses TRBV27 and TRBJ2-1; 12 bases are shared with TRBD2. V trimming: 6 bases; J trimming: 4 bases; junction bases outside the gene matches: 7. Germline lookup yields CDR1 MNHEY and CDR2 SMNVEV (reference sequence). The length of the CDR3 is 16 residues. This CDR3 is CASRSTSGRTYNEQFF. In DNA, the CDR3 is TGTGCCAGCAGATCAACTAGCGGGAGGACTTACAATGAGCAGTTCTTC.

V usage is TRBV9 and J usage is TRBJ1-2; 7 bases line up with TRBD1. CDR1 is SGDLS, CDR2 YYNGEE, per germline. The ends lost 4 bases at V and 2 bases at J; junction bases unmatched: 2. This CDR3 region has 13 residues. The CDR3 nucleotides read TGTGCCAGCAGCCCCAGGGGGAACTATGGCTACACCTTC. Residues: CASSPRGNYGYTF.

The chain uses TRBV6-5 and TRBJ1-1; D is ambiguous. The V and J ends lost 4 bases and 4 bases respectively, with 4 bases between them. The length of the CDR3 is 11 residues. Germline values: CDR1 MNHEY, CDR2 SVGAGI. CDR3 bases: TGTGCCAGCAGTTCGGTCACTGAAGCTTTCTTT. The encoded protein is CASSSVTEAFF.

The rearrangement uses TRBV11-2 and TRBJ2-1; 8 bases are a match to TRBD2. V was clipped by 5 bases and J by 5 bases; unmatched bases: 11. CDR1 and CDR2 (germline): SGHAT, FQNNGV. The CDR3 loop spans 16 amino acids. The CDR3 sequence: CASSPKGRSGNNEQFF. As DNA, the CDR3 is TGTGCCAGCAGCCCAAAAGGGCGTAGCGGGAACAATGAGCAGTTCTTC.